Following are 26 T cell receptor beta chains from one sample sequenced in a study of blood T cell repertoires in COVID-19. Some clones are missing from TCRdb's copy, which holds only in-frame ones; the method was immunoSEQ multiplex PCR. The table shows some 350,000 clones, with more than 75% occurring only once. The source material was peripheral blood. The receptor source for this set is a woman aged 18-29 years who had recovered from COVID-19.

The chain carries TRBV6-5 and TRBJ2-7; the D gene is possibly TRBD2 (6 bases). V dropped 5 bases and J dropped 4 bases, with 12 bases sitting between them. This CDR3 contains 13 residues. Per the germline V gene, CDR1 is MNHEY and CDR2 is SVGAGI. DNA of the CDR3: TGTGCCAGCAGTCGCGGGACTCATTACGAGCAGTACGTC. Amino acid sequence: CASSRGTHYEQYV.

CDR3 DNA: TGCAGCGTAGCACAGGGTCTTGGTAATGAAAAACTGTTTTTT. Translation: CSVAQGLGNEKLFF. The chain combines TRBV29-1 with TRBJ1-4; D might be TRBD1 (6 bases). Trimming left V 6 bases short and J 4 bases short, with 15 bases between. The germline V gene encodes CDR1 SQVTM and CDR2 ANQGSEA. This CDR3 contains 14 residues. Full variable domain (missing parts from reference TRBV29-1 and TRBJ1-4): SAVISQKPSRDICQRGTSLTIQCQVDSQVTMMFWYRQQPGQSLTLIATANQGSEATYESGFVIDKFPISRPNLTFSTLTVSNMSPEDSSIYLCSVAQGLGNEKLFFGSGTQLSVL.

The gene calls are TRBV15 and TRBJ2-3, with 7 bases identical to TRBD1. Germline CDR1 LNHNV, CDR2 YYDKDF (reference sequence). The length of the CDR3 is 19 residues. Trimming removed 0 bases from V and 2 bases from J; junction bases left unmatched: 14. This CDR3 is CATSRDRRAGTESTDTQYF. The DNA for the CDR3 is TGTGCCACCAGCAGAGATCGGAGAGCCGGGACAGAATCCACAGATACGCAGTATTTT.

Only one count was recorded for this clone. The chain employs TRBV7-9 and TRBJ1-2; 7 bases fit TRBD1. This CDR3 has 15 amino acids. Germline CDR1 reads SEHNR; CDR2 reads FQNEAQ (reference sequence). Trimming cost V 4 bases and J 6 bases; bases outside gene matches: 11. This CDR3 is CASSSDRATPHGYTF. CDR3 bases: TGTGCCAGCAGCTCCGACAGGGCGACACCTCATGGCTACACCTTC.

This chain uses TRBV7-9 with TRBJ2-7; a possible D gene is TRBD2 (6 bases). Per germline, CDR1 SEHNR and CDR2 FQNEAQ (reference sequence). This CDR3 is built from 13 residues. Trimming left V 8 bases short and J 3 bases short, with 14 bases between. CDR3 sequence: CASGPRDRYEQYV. The CDR3 DNA sequence: TGTGCCAGCGGTCCGCGGGACCGCTACGAGCAGTACGTC.

The rearrangement joins TRBV20-1 to TRBJ2-5, with D perhaps TRBD2 (5 bases). V lost 6 bases and J lost 5, with 10 bases in between. Germline V lookup: CDR1 DFQATT, CDR2 SNEGSKA (reference sequence). The CDR3 totals 11 residues. CDR3 bases: TGCAGTGCGGAGGACCGTGAGACCCAGTACTTC. Amino acid sequence: CSAEDRETQYF.

This sequence joins TRBV24-1 and TRBJ1-5; D may be TRBD1 (6 bases). V dropped 7 bases and J dropped 10 bases, with 19 bases sitting between them. Germline values: CDR1 KGHDR, CDR2 SFDVKD. There are 14 residues in the CDR3. The CDR3 region has the DNA TGTGCCACCAGCGCGACAGGTATCAGAATACCCCAGCATTTT. Its protein product is CATSATGIRIPQHF.

The chain couples TRBV7-9 to TRBJ2-7; D possibly corresponds to TRBD2 (6 bases). In germline, CDR1 is SEHNR, CDR2 FQNEAQ (reference sequence). The CDR3 is made up of 16 amino acids. Trimming removed 5 bases from V and 0 bases from J, with 17 bases in between. CDR3 bases: TGTGCCAGCAGCGGTGTTGGCGGGGAAAGCTCCTACGAGCAGTACGTC. This codes for CASSGVGGESSYEQYV.

This chain connects TRBV21-1 to TRBJ2-5; TRBD1 is taken as the D call from the table, unchecked against the DNA. TRBV21-1 is assigned pseudogene status. The CDR3 has 14 residues. For the CDR3, the DNA is TGTGCCAGCAGCAAAGATTCCAGGGGGCTGGCCCAGTACTTC. Encoded protein: CASSKDSRGLAQYF.

The chain joins TRBV21-1 to TRBJ1-1. TRBV21-1 corresponds to a pseudogene. CDR3 length: 15 residues. Written as DNA, the CDR3 is TGTGCCAGCAGCAATAGGGGGGGCCTGAACACTGAAGCTTTCTTT. Translating it yields CASSNRGGLNTEAFF.

The V call is TRBV19, the J call TRBJ2-1, with 7 bases lining up with TRBD1. The CDR3 loop spans 13 amino acids. Germline lookup yields CDR1 LNHDA and CDR2 SQIVND (reference sequence). The ends lost 6 bases at V and 10 bases at J; junction bases unmatched: 9. CDR3 coding DNA: TGTGCCAGTAGCGAAAACAGGGGCGACGAGCAGTTCTTC. It translates to CASSENRGDEQFF.

The chain uses TRBV27 and TRBJ1-6; maybe TRBD1 (5 bases). CDR3 length: 15 residues. Germline values: CDR1 MNHEY, CDR2 SMNVEV (reference sequence). V was cut by 7 bases and J by 6 bases, with 16 bases left in between. In DNA, the CDR3 is TGTGCCAGCACCCGTCAGGGCGACTCTAATTCACCCCTCCACTTT. Encoded protein: CASTRQGDSNSPLHF.

This sequence joins TRBV4-1 and TRBJ2-1; 10 bases fit TRBD2. From germline, CDR1 is MGHRA and CDR2 YSYEKL. Trimming took 4 bases from V and 0 from J; bases not matched to a gene: 15. This CDR3 contains 20 residues. The CDR3 region is CASSPQLLTTSGNSYNEQFF. In DNA form, the CDR3 reads TGCGCCAGCAGCCCTCAACTCCTGACTACTAGCGGGAACTCCTACAATGAGCAGTTCTTC.

The chain carries TRBV4-3 and TRBJ2-1; 7 bases line up with TRBD2. The germline CDR1 and CDR2 sequences are LGHNA and YSLEER. V trimming: 1 base; J trimming: 3 bases; junction bases outside the gene matches: 12. There are 18 residues in the CDR3. As DNA, the CDR3 is TGCGCCAGCAGCCAAGTGTGGCAGCGGGAAAACTTCTACAATGAGCAGTTCTTC. Residues: CASSQVWQRENFYNEQFF.

V gene TRBV3-1 (or the pseudogene TRBV3-2) combines with J gene TRBJ2-3; TRBD2 matches 8 bases. CDR1 and CDR2 (germline): LGHDT, YNNKEL (reference sequence). This CDR3 is built from 18 residues. J was trimmed by 4 bases and V by 10 bases; bases with no gene match: 22. The CDR3 loop is CANETITSGHKGADTQYF. The CDR3 coding sequence is TGTGCCAACGAAACAATAACTAGCGGACATAAAGGGGCAGATACGCAGTATTTT.

The rearrangement links TRBV7-8 to TRBJ2-6, with TRBD2 matching over 10 bases. Germline-derived CDR1 and CDR2 are SGHVS and FQNEAQ. The CDR3 contains 21 residues. Unmatched junction bases numbered 15, after V lost 4 bases and J lost 0 bases. The CDR3 sequence: CASSSERFPSGRPSGANVLTF. CDR3 coding DNA: TGTGCCAGCAGCTCCGAACGTTTCCCTAGCGGGAGACCCTCTGGGGCCAACGTCCTGACTTTC.

This sequence joins TRBV5-4 and TRBJ2-3, with a tentative D call TRBD2 (5 bases). The CDR3 length is 17 residues. Trimming stripped 4 bases from V and 0 bases from J, with 18 bases between. Germline CDR1 and CDR2: SGHNT and YYREEE (reference sequence). The CDR3 spells CASSLGVLSGSTDTQYF. As DNA, the CDR3 is TGTGCCAGCAGCCTGGGTGTTCTATCGGGAAGCACAGATACGCAGTATTTT.

This clone was counted a single time. The J gene is TRBJ2-3, the V gene TRBV5-1; D perhaps matches TRBD1 (6 bases). Germline values: CDR1 SGHRS, CDR2 YFSETQ. CDR3 length equals 14 residues. V lost 0 bases to trimming and J lost 8 bases, with 13 bases between them. CDR3 sequence reads: CASSLVQGPLTQYF. Here the CDR3 DNA reads TGCGCCAGCAGCTTGGTACAGGGACCCCTTACGCAGTATTTT. Supplemented by reference TRBV5-1 and TRBJ2-3, the full variable domain reads KAGVTQTPRYLIKTRGQQVTLSCSPISGHRSVSWYQQTPGQGLQFLFEYFSETQRNKGNFPGRFSGRQFSNSRSEMNVSTLELGDSALYLCASSLVQGPLTQYFGPGTRLTVL.

The chain joins TRBV5-1 to TRBJ1-1; D is unresolved. Germline CDR1 is SGHRS and CDR2 is YFSETQ. The CDR3 sequence is 14 residues long. V lost 0 bases to trimming and J lost 4 bases, with 10 bases between them. The CDR3 DNA follows: TGCGCCAGCAGCTTGGGTGCCGGGTCCACTGAAGCTTTCTTT. Translated, it gives CASSLGAGSTEAFF.

This clone was counted once. This chain uses TRBV19 with TRBJ1-1; D remains ambiguous. V was trimmed by 11 bases and J by 4 bases, leaving 14 bases between them. This CDR3 comprises 12 residues. In germline, CDR1 is LNHDA, CDR2 SQIVND (reference sequence). The CDR3 DNA reads TGTGCCGCCACTCGGGGATCCACTGAAGCTTTCTTT. It encodes CAATRGSTEAFF.

CDR3 coding DNA: TGTGCCACCTCGTCTAGCGGGAGTCCATCCGGCACAGATACGCAGTATTTT. This encodes CATSSSGSPSGTDTQYF. The rearrangement links TRBV10-3 to TRBJ2-3; TRBD2 aligns across 10 bases. Germline V gives CDR1 ENHRY, CDR2 SYGVKD. With V trimmed by 10 bases and J by 1 base, 14 bases remained unmatched. CDR3 length equals 17 residues.

V gene TRBV5-8 combines with J gene TRBJ2-6; D is ambiguous. This CDR3 has 15 amino acids. Trimming cost V 0 bases and J 0 bases, with 4 bases left between them. The germline CDR1 and CDR2 sequences are SGHTS and YDEGEE. CDR3 nucleotide sequence: TGTGCCAGCAGCTTGGGGAGCTCTGGGGCCAACGTCCTGACTTTC. The encoded protein is CASSLGSSGANVLTF.

The chain combines TRBV27 with TRBJ1-4; 10 nucleotides line up with TRBD1. The junction had 8 bases not matched to a gene; V was cut back by 8 bases and J by 8 bases. Germline V gene lookup returns CDR1 MNHEY and CDR2 SMNVEV (reference sequence). This CDR3 is 14 amino acids long. The CDR3, as DNA: TGTGCCAGCGGTTCTCCGGGACAGGGGGAAAAACTGTTTTTT. It translates to CASGSPGQGEKLFF.

This CDR3 is CASSLFSGGDDGYTF. DNA of the CDR3: TGTGCCAGCAGCTTATTTTCAGGGGGCGATGATGGCTACACCTTC. The genes are TRBV11-2 and TRBJ1-2; 8 nucleotides agree with TRBD1. Germline V gene sequence: CDR1 SGHAT, CDR2 FQNNGV. J was trimmed by 6 bases and V by 2 bases; bases with no gene match: 8. This CDR3 region has 15 residues. Variable domain in full (rest from reference TRBV11-2 and TRBJ1-2): EAGVAQSPRYKIIEKRQSVAFWCNPISGHATLYWYQQILGQGPKLLIQFQNNGVVDDSQLPKDRFSAERLKGVDSTLKIQPAKLEDSAVYLCASSLFSGGDDGYTFGSGTRLTVV.

The CDR3 loop reads CASSSAGTSATDTQYF. The CDR3 nucleotides read TGCGCCAGCAGCTCAGCCGGGACTAGCGCCACAGATACGCAGTATTTT. The rearrangement uses TRBV5-1 and TRBJ2-3; 10 bases are shared with TRBD2. The CDR3 extends over 16 amino acids. CDR1 and CDR2 (germline): SGHRS, YFSETQ. The ends lost 3 bases at V and 2 bases at J; junction bases unmatched: 6.

The chain links TRBV10-3 to TRBJ1-2; D may be TRBD1 (6 bases). V gave up 10 bases and J gave up 8 bases, with 20 bases separating them. The CDR3 is 13 residues long. Germline V gives CDR1 ENHRY, CDR2 SYGVKD. The CDR3 DNA reads TGTGCCACGCAAACGGACTCAGGGGTCGGCTACACCTTC. It translates to CATQTDSGVGYTF.